This TCR beta chain was captured by sequencing in a study of technical replicates of blood from a handful of donors. The repertoire was sequenced with immunoSEQ multiplex PCR; TCRdb's copy has only in-frame clones and lacks some. The data hold approximately 70,000 clones, with approximately 94% observed a single time. The CDR3 covers 13 residues. V lost 7 bases and J 3 bases, leaving 9 bases between the germline ends. The germline V gene has CDR1 SEHNR and CDR2 FQNEAQ (reference sequence). This clone is a singleton in its sample. The chain joins TRBV7-9 to TRBJ2-2; possible D gene TRBD2, 5 bases. This TCR was sampled from a human donor in good health. Sequenced input: T cells isolated from PBMCs. The CDR3 is CASNGGDTGELFF. CDR3 nucleotides: TGTGCCAGCAATGGAGGAGACACCGGGGAGCTGTTTTTT. Full variable domain (remainder filled in from reference TRBV7-9 and TRBJ2-2): DTGVSQNPRHKITKRGQNVTFRCDPISEHNRLYWYRQTLGQGPEFLTYFQNEAQLEKSRLLSDRFSAERPKGSFSTLEIQRTEQGDSAMYLCASNGGDTGELFFGEGSRLTVL.